The rows below give T cell receptor beta chains drawn from one sample of a study of blood T cell repertoires in COVID-19. Profiling relied on immunoSEQ multiplex PCR, and the TCRdb table lists in-frame clones only, not all of them. The table records 25,000 to 35,000 clones, about 85% of them present only once. The specimen sequenced was peripheral blood. These receptors came from a human donor in a cohort sampled during active COVID-19. Both conserved end residues are part of each CDR3. Fields, in order: J gene, clone size, V gene, D gene, CDR3 protein, CDR3 DNA. The D gene is left open where the match is weak. Size is omitted from some rows. Given values are once, few, many or a class for expanded clones.

>TRBJ2-7|.|TRBV27|TRBD2
CASSWTSGTREQYF
TGTGCCAGCAGTTGGACTAGCGGGACTCGCGAGCAGTACTTC
>TRBJ1-1|once|TRBV2|TRBD1
CASSDQGANTEAFF
TGTGCCAGCAGTGACCAGGGGGCAAACACTGAAGCTTTCTTT
>TRBJ1-3|.|TRBV18|TRBD1
CASSPPGGYTGNTIYF
TGTGCCAGCTCACCCCCAGGGGGGTATACTGGAAACACCATATATTTT
>TRBJ2-7|.|TRBV4-1|TRBD2
CASSQTSGGPYEQYF
TGCGCCAGCAGCCAAACTAGCGGGGGACCCTACGAGCAGTACTTC
>TRBJ1-1|.|TRBV19|.
CASSITGSHLEAFF
TGTGCCAGTAGTATCACGGGTTCCCACCTTGAAGCTTTCTTT
>TRBJ2-1|.|TRBV2|TRBD1
CASRKGQRDSYNEQFF
TGTGCCAGCAGGAAGGGACAGAGGGACTCCTACAATGAGCAGTTCTTC
>TRBJ2-7|.|TRBV6-5|.
CASRRGGARSEQYF
TGTGCCAGCAGAAGAGGGGGAGCAAGGTCTGAGCAGTACTTC
>TRBJ1-2|once|TRBV5-1|.
CASSFQGGDGYTF
TGCGCCAGCAGCTTTCAGGGTGGGGATGGCTACACCTTC
>TRBJ1-1|.|TRBV6-4|.
CASSQGENTEAFF
TGTGCCAGCAGCCAGGGCGAGAACACTGAAGCTTTCTTT
>TRBJ1-2|.|TRBV6-5|.
CASSTTDRGYTF
TGTGCCAGCAGCACGACTGATCGGGGCTACACCTTC
>TRBJ2-2|.|TRBV9|.
CASSVAGGGIGTGELFF
TGTGCCAGCAGCGTAGCGGGAGGGGGCATTGGCACCGGGGAGCTGTTTTTT
>TRBJ2-3|.|TRBV12-3/TRBV12-4|.
CASSQRTDTQYF
TGTGCCAGCAGTCAGCGGACAGATACGCAGTATTTT
>TRBJ1-1|once|TRBV2|.
CASSDRVRVNTEAFF
TGTGCCAGCAGTGATCGGGTCAGGGTGAACACTGAAGCTTTCTTT